The 27 T cell receptor beta chains presented below share a single source sample, sequenced in a study of radiotherapy plus CTLA-4 blockade in lung cancer. Measured with immunoSEQ multiplex PCR; TCRdb has only the in-frame clones, and not every one. In the table there are tens of thousands of clones, 70% to 75% of which are singletons. This specimen consisted of peripheral blood, obtained from a patient treated with radiotherapy plus ipilimumab. The origin of the receptors is a human donor with non-small cell lung cancer who had a complete response to radiotherapy plus ipilimumab.

The chain couples TRBV6-5 to TRBJ2-1; 8 nucleotides match TRBD2. This CDR3 is 15 amino acids long. The germline V gene encodes CDR1 MNHEY and CDR2 SVGAGI. Trimming removed 2 bases from V and 4 bases from J; junction bases left unmatched: 4. In DNA form, the CDR3 reads TGTGCCAGCAGTTACGCCAGCGGGAGTTACAATGAGCAGTTCTTC. Residues: CASSYASGSYNEQFF.

J is TRBJ2-7 and V is TRBV5-1; TRBD1 matches 7 bases. Germline assignment: CDR1 SGHRS and CDR2 YFSETQ. V shed 2 bases, J shed 5 bases, and the junction held 7 bases outside the gene matches. The CDR3 consists of 14 residues. CDR3 protein: CASSLVQGLNEQYF. As DNA, the CDR3 is TGCGCCAGCAGCTTAGTACAGGGGTTGAACGAGCAGTACTTC. The full variable domain, in which reference TRBV5-1 and TRBJ2-7 provide the parts outside the CDR3, is KAGVTQTPRYLIKTRGQQVTLSCSPISGHRSVSWYQQTPGQGLQFLFEYFSETQRNKGNFPGRFSGRQFSNSRSEMNVSTLELGDSALYLCASSLVQGLNEQYFGPGTRLTVT.

This rearrangement joins TRBV18 to TRBJ2-7; 10 nucleotides agree with TRBD2. The CDR3 is 15 residues long. V lost 3 bases to trimming and J lost 4 bases; unmatched junction nucleotides: 6. CDR1 and CDR2 from the germline V gene are KGHSH and LQKENI. The CDR3 protein is CASSPGAGGVYEQYF. The CDR3 nucleotides read TGTGCCAGCTCACCCGGAGCGGGAGGGGTTTACGAGCAGTACTTC.

The genes are TRBV29-1 and TRBJ2-7, with 9 positions matching TRBD1. Germline loops: CDR1 SQVTM, CDR2 ANQGSEA. The CDR3 loop spans 17 amino acids. With 5 bases clipped from V and 2 bases from J, the junction kept 16 bases outside the gene matches. The CDR3 DNA reads TGCAGCGTTACTTCTCGACTTCCGGGACAGGGAACCTACGAGCAGTACTTC. Its translation: CSVTSRLPGQGTYEQYF.

J is TRBJ1-2 and V is TRBV27; D unclear. CDR3 length: 13 residues. V was cut by 6 bases and J by 4 bases, with 12 bases left in between. Germline CDR1 MNHEY, CDR2 SMNVEV (reference sequence). For the CDR3, the DNA is TGTGCCAGCAGCCCCTGGGGAGTCTATGGCTACACCTTC. Encoded protein: CASSPWGVYGYTF.

This clone was seen just once. V gene TRBV6-1 combines with J gene TRBJ1-2; possible D gene TRBD1, 6 bases. The CDR3 loop spans 15 amino acids. V lost 2 bases and J lost 2, with 12 bases in between. Germline assignment: CDR1 MNHNS and CDR2 SASEGT. CDR3 in amino acids: CASSEIGGGNYGYTF. CDR3 bases: TGTGCCAGCAGTGAAATCGGGGGGGGCAACTATGGCTACACCTTC.

The chain couples TRBV6-1 to TRBJ2-5; 8 nucleotides align to TRBD1. V lost 7 bases and J lost 4; bases outside the gene matches: 11. Germline CDR1 MNHNS, CDR2 SASEGT. The length of the CDR3 is 15 residues. This CDR3 is CASTPQGTGLETQYF. The CDR3 DNA is TGTGCCAGCACTCCACAGGGGACAGGCCTAGAGACCCAGTACTTC.

V and J are TRBV5-1 and TRBJ2-3, with D possibly being TRBD2 (6 bases). The CDR3 is 13 amino acids. From germline, CDR1 is SGHRS and CDR2 YFSETQ. The germline V and J ends were trimmed by 4 bases and 4 bases, with 10 bases remaining between them. In DNA, the CDR3 is TGCGCCAGCAGCCGCCGGGACTCAGATACGCAGTATTTT. Its protein product is CASSRRDSDTQYF. Variable domain in full (rest from reference TRBV5-1 and TRBJ2-3): KAGVTQTPRYLIKTRGQQVTLSCSPISGHRSVSWYQQTPGQGLQFLFEYFSETQRNKGNFPGRFSGRQFSNSRSEMNVSTLELGDSALYLCASSRRDSDTQYFGPGTRLTVL.

V is TRBV5-1 and J is TRBJ2-7; 9 nucleotides align to TRBD1. The germline V gene encodes CDR1 SGHRS and CDR2 YFSETQ. V was clipped by 4 bases and J by 1 base; unmatched bases: 3. The CDR3 extends over 14 amino acids. The CDR3 region has the DNA TGCGCCAGCAGCCAGGACAGGGGATCCTACGAGCAGTACTTC. It translates to CASSQDRGSYEQYF.

The genes are TRBV28 and TRBJ1-5, with 8 positions matching TRBD1. The germline V gene encodes CDR1 MDHEN and CDR2 SYDVKM. This CDR3 has 15 residues. V shed 3 bases, J shed 7 bases, and the junction held 8 bases outside the gene matches. The CDR3 sequence is CASSFHGRGHQPQHF. For the CDR3, the DNA is TGTGCCAGCAGTTTTCATGGCAGGGGGCACCAGCCCCAGCATTTT. Together with reference TRBV28 and TRBJ1-5, the CDR3 gives the full variable domain: DVKVTQSSRYLVKRTGEKVFLECVQDMDHENMFWYRQDPGLGLRLIYFSYDVKMKEKGDIPEGYSVSREKKERFSLILESASTNQTSMYLCASSFHGRGHQPQHFGDGTRLSIL.

The chain uses TRBV5-4 and TRBJ2-1, with TRBD2 as a possible D gene (5 bases). Germline V lookup: CDR1 SGHNT, CDR2 YYREEE (reference sequence). This CDR3 region has 19 residues. The V end was cut by 2 bases, the J end by 0 bases, with 21 bases between. In nucleotides, the CDR3 is TGTGCCAGCAGCTTTAGTCAGACCCGGACTTTCCCCTCCTACAATGAGCAGTTCTTC. It translates to CASSFSQTRTFPSYNEQFF.

This clone was detected only once. The rearrangement links TRBV29-1 to TRBJ1-2; perhaps TRBD1 as D (5 bases). Germline V gene data show CDR1 as SQVTM and CDR2 as ANQGSEA. The CDR3 extends over 11 amino acids. The germline V and J ends were trimmed by 4 bases and 7 bases, with 10 bases remaining between them. The CDR3 reads CSVAGYAGYTF. DNA of the CDR3: TGCAGCGTTGCAGGGTACGCTGGCTACACCTTC.

With regard to this clone: This CDR3 is also generated by other DNA sequences in the sample. The chain recombines TRBV30 with TRBJ1-1; 7 positions agree with TRBD1. CDR3 size: 12 residues. Losses at the gene ends were 2 bases for V and 5 bases for J; bases not matched to a gene: 2. CDR1 is GTSNPN and CDR2 is SVGIG in the germline V gene (reference sequence). CDR3 sequence: CAWSTGVTEAFF. CDR3 coding DNA: TGTGCCTGGAGTACAGGGGTTACTGAAGCTTTCTTT.

The chain employs TRBV4-2 and TRBJ2-7, with 8 nucleotides matching TRBD1. The CDR3 consists of 16 residues. Unmatched junction bases numbered 10, after V lost 2 bases and J lost 4 bases. The germline V gene encodes CDR1 LGHNA and CDR2 YNFKEQ. Here the CDR3 DNA reads TGTGCCAGCAGCCAACCGACAGGGGCAGGCTCGTACGAGCAGTACTTC. This translates into CASSQPTGAGSYEQYF.

V gene TRBV5-1 combines with J gene TRBJ1-2; D is possibly TRBD1 (5 bases). Germline V gives CDR1 SGHRS, CDR2 YFSETQ. V lost 0 bases and J 0 bases, leaving 9 bases between the germline ends. The CDR3 is 15 residues long. This CDR3 reads CASSLVVQANYGYTF. The DNA for the CDR3 is TGCGCCAGCAGCTTGGTCGTACAGGCTAACTATGGCTACACCTTC.

The V call is TRBV28, the J call TRBJ2-7; D uncertain. Between the trimmed V and J ends, which lost 6 bases and 5 bases, there was a span of 8 bases. This CDR3 region has 11 residues. Germline CDR1 reads MDHEN; CDR2 reads SYDVKM. The CDR3 DNA follows: TGTGCCAGCAGGTCGGAGCACGAGCAGTACTTC. Encoded protein: CASRSEHEQYF.

This clone was counted between two and nine times. The chain carries TRBV29-1 and TRBJ1-2; the D is unclear. Germline lookup yields CDR1 SQVTM and CDR2 ANQGSEA. The CDR3 has 13 amino acids. V lost 4 bases to trimming and J lost 0 bases, with 9 bases between them. CDR3 DNA: TGCAGCGTTGGCGGGCAGTCTAACTATGGCTACACCTTC. This codes for CSVGGQSNYGYTF.

This CDR3 reads CASSLARGSYGYTF. CDR3 in DNA: TGTGCCAGCAGCTTAGCTAGGGGAAGCTATGGCTACACCTTC. The gene calls are TRBV7-8 and TRBJ1-2; D perhaps matches TRBD1 (5 bases). V was shortened by 0 bases and J by 4 bases, with 9 bases between the two germline ends. Germline V gene data show CDR1 as SGHVS and CDR2 as FQNEAQ. This CDR3 comprises 14 residues.

This sequence joins TRBV18 and TRBJ2-1; weak D call: TRBD2 (6 bases). Germline CDR1 reads KGHSH; CDR2 reads LQKENI. CDR3 size: 15 residues. V was clipped by 0 bases and J by 7 bases, with 13 bases between them. The CDR3, as DNA: TGTGCCAGCTCACCACCCGCGGGAAAGCGGAATGAGCAGTTCTTC. Amino acids: CASSPPAGKRNEQFF.

Details on this clone: At one end the junction does not follow the germline gene, possibly because of a read error. The chain joins TRBV18 to TRBJ2-7, with D unclear. CDR3 size: 13 residues. Germline CDR1 is KGHSH and CDR2 is LQKENI. CDR3 sequence reads: CASSPSAPENVDF. Here the CDR3 DNA reads TGTGCCAGCTCACCATCGGCGCCGGAGAACGTGGACTTC.

The chain joins TRBV28 to TRBJ1-2; 7 nucleotides agree with TRBD1. This CDR3 comprises 12 residues. The V gene end was trimmed by 6 bases and the J gene end by 7 bases; junction bases not matched to a gene: 5. Germline loops: CDR1 MDHEN, CDR2 SYDVKM. The CDR3 DNA reads as TGTGCCAGCAGCAAGACAGGGCCTGGCTACACCTTC. Its translation: CASSKTGPGYTF.

The chain has TRBV6-5 and TRBJ2-7, with 10 bases aligning to TRBD2. Germline trimming cut 6 bases from V and 1 base from J; bases unmatched to any gene: 6. Germline CDR1 MNHEY, CDR2 SVGAGI. The CDR3 runs 15 residues. DNA of the CDR3: TGTGCCAGCAGGGGACTAGCGCGAGGTTCCTACGAGCAGTACTTC. This codes for CASRGLARGSYEQYF.

The chain joins TRBV7-3 to TRBJ2-3; 10 nucleotides agree with TRBD2. From germline, CDR1 is SGHTA and CDR2 FQGTGA. The CDR3 has 16 residues. V was clipped by 5 bases and J by 5 bases; unmatched bases: 10. The CDR3 bases are TGTGCCAGCAGCCCCCTCCCTAGCGGGAGTATAGATACGCAGTATTTT. It translates to CASSPLPSGSIDTQYF. The whole variable domain, remainder taken from reference TRBV7-3 and TRBJ2-3, is GAGVSQTPSNKVTEKGKYVELRCDPISGHTALYWYRQSLGQGPEFLIYFQGTGAADDSGLPNDRFFAVRPEGSVSTLKIQRTERGDSAVYLCASSPLPSGSIDTQYFGPGTRLTVL.

This clone was counted a few times. The chain couples TRBV5-6 to TRBJ1-2; D gene uncertain. The CDR3 has 15 residues. V was clipped by 0 bases and J by 0 bases, with 9 bases between them. CDR1 is SGHDT, CDR2 YYEEEE, per germline. CDR3 nucleotide sequence: TGTGCCAGCAGCTTGGGACAACTAGCTAACTATGGCTACACCTTC. It encodes CASSLGQLANYGYTF.

The table lists this clone with a few counts. The chain links TRBV15 to TRBJ1-2; 9 bases align to TRBD1. Germline V gene data show CDR1 as LNHNV and CDR2 as YYDKDF (reference sequence). The CDR3 is 14 residues long. The ends lost 0 bases at V and 8 bases at J; junction bases unmatched: 4. CDR3 in DNA: TGTGCCACCAGCAGAGATCGGACAGGGGACGGCTACACCTTC. Residues: CATSRDRTGDGYTF. The full variable domain, completed using reference TRBV15 and TRBJ1-2, is DAMVIQNPRYQVTQFGKPVTLSCSQTLNHNVMYWYQQKSSQAPKLLFHYYDKDFNNEADTPDNFQSRRPNTSFCFLDIRSPGLGDTAMYLCATSRDRTGDGYTFGSGTRLTVV.

The gene calls are TRBV18 and TRBJ2-3; 9 bases line up with TRBD1. The CDR3 is made up of 13 amino acids. Germline CDR1 KGHSH, CDR2 LQKENI. The ends lost 6 bases at V and 3 bases at J; junction bases unmatched: 1. This CDR3 is CASSGQGTDTQYF. CDR3 nucleotides: TGTGCCAGCTCCGGACAGGGGACAGATACGCAGTATTTT.

The chain employs TRBV7-8 and TRBJ2-7; D uncertain. Germline values: CDR1 SGHVS, CDR2 FQNEAQ. This CDR3 is 12 amino acids long. The germline V and J ends were trimmed by 5 bases and 3 bases, with 8 bases remaining between them. CDR3 DNA sequence: TGTGCCAGCAGCCCGCGTGACTACGAGCAGTACTTC. Translation: CASSPRDYEQYF.